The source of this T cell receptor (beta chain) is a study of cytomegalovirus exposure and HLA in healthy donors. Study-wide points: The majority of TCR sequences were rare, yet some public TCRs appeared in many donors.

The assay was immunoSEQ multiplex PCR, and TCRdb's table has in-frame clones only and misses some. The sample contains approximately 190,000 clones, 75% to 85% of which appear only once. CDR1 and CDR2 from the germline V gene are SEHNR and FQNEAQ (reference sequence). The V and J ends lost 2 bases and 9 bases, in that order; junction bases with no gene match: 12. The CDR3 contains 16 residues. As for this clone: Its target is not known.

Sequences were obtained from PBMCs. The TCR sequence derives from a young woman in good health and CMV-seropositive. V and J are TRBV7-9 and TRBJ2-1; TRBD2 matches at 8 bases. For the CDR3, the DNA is TGTGCCAGCAGCTTATTCTCGGGAGGGCCGTTATTTGAGCAGTTCTTC. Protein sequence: CASSLFSGGPLFEQFF. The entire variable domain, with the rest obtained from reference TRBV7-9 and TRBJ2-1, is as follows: DTGVSQNPRHKITKRGQNVTFRCDPISEHNRLYWYRQTLGQGPEFLTYFQNEAQLEKSRLLSDRFSAERPKGSFSTLEIQRTEQGDSAMYLCASSLFSGGPLFEQFFGPGTRLTVL.